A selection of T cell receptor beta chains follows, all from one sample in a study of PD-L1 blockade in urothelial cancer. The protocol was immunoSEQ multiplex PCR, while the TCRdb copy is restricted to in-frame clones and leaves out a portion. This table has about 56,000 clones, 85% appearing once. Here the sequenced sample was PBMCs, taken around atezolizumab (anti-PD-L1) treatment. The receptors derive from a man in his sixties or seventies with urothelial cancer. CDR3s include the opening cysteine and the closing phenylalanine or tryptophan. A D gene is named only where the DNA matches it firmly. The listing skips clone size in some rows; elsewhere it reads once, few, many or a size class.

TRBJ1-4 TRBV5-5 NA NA CASSTGTINEKLFF TGTGCCAGCAGCACCGGGACAATTAATGAAAAACTGTTTTTT
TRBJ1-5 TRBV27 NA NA CASSLWGAQPQHF TGTGCCAGCAGTCTTTGGGGAGCTCAGCCCCAGCATTTT
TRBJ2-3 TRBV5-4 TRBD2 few CASSSPLLAGGADTQYF TGTGCCAGCAGCTCTCCTCTACTAGCGGGAGGGGCAGATACGCAGTATTTT
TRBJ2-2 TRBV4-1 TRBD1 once CASSQGTGTGGIGELFF TGCGCCAGCAGCCAAGGAACCGGGACAGGGGGCATCGGGGAGCTGTTTTTT
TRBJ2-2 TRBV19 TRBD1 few CASQGQLNTGELFF TGTGCCAGTCAGGGACAGCTTAACACCGGGGAGCTGTTTTTT
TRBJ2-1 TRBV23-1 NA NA CASTPKNSRTTVRSYNEQFF TGCGCCAGCACCCCGAAGAACAGCCGAACGACGGTAAGATCCTACAATGAGCAGTTCTTC
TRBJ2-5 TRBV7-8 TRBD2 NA CASSPGGTSGTGVGTQYF TGTGCCAGCAGCCCGGGAGGGACTAGCGGGACAGGGGTCGGGACCCAGTACTTC
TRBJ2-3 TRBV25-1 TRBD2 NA CASSESGLAGMDTQYF TGTGCCAGCAGTGAATCAGGACTAGCGGGCATGGATACGCAGTATTTT
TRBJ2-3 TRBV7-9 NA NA CASSPSRRTSTDTQYF TGTGCCAGCAGCCCGTCCCGGCGGACTAGCACAGATACGCAGTATTTT
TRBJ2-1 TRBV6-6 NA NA CASSYAESSYNEQFF TGTGCCAGCAGTTATGCTGAGAGCTCCTACAATGAGCAGTTCTTC
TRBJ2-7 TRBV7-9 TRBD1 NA CASSFEKGQGGNEQYF TGTGCCAGCAGCTTTGAAAAGGGACAGGGTGGCAACGAGCAGTACTTC
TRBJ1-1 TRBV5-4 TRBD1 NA CASTPDPGTVNTEAFF TGTGCCAGCACCCCCGACCCCGGGACAGTGAACACTGAAGCTTTCTTT
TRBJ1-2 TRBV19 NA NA CASSSRLGGANYGYTF TGTGCCAGTAGCTCCCGATTAGGAGGGGCTAACTATGGCTACACCTTC
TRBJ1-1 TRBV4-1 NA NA CASSRSGRTEAFF TGCGCCAGCAGCCGTTCAGGGAGGACTGAAGCTTTCTTT
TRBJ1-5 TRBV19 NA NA CASSFQGRTQPQHF TGTGCCAGTAGTTTTCAGGGTCGGACTCAGCCCCAGCATTTT
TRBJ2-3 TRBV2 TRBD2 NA CASSVGTSGNRYAYF TGTGCCAGCAGTGTGGGTACTAGCGGAAACAGATACGCGTATTTT
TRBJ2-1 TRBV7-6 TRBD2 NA CASSYSGRATYNEQFF TGTGCCAGCAGCTACAGCGGGAGGGCAACTTACAATGAGCAGTTCTTC
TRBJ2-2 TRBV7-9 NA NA CASSLSGDGELFF TGTGCCAGCAGCTTATCCGGTGACGGGGAGCTGTTTTTT
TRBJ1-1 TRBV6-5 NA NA CASTPSGRATEAFF TGTGCCAGCACTCCCTCGGGCAGGGCCACTGAAGCTTTCTTT
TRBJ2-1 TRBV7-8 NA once CASSGSGIARFFPYNEQFF TGTGCCAGCAGCGGAAGCGGAATCGCCCGTTTCTTTCCTTACAATGAGCAGTTCTTC
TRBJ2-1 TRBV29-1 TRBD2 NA CSVDGLAGVDEQFF TGCAGCGTTGACGGACTAGCGGGAGTCGATGAGCAGTTCTTC
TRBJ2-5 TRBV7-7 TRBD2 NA CASSLGLAEETQYF TGTGCTAGCAGCTTAGGACTAGCGGAAGAGACCCAGTACTTC
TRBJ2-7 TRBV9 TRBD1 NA CASGRQGSYEQYF TGTGCCAGCGGAAGACAGGGGAGCTACGAGCAGTACTTC
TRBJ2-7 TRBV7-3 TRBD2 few CASSSLAGRSYEQYF TGTGCCAGCAGCTCATTAGCGGGCCGCTCCTACGAGCAGTACTTC
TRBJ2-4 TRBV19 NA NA CASIGAGTAQAKNIQYF TGTGCCAGTATTGGGGCGGGGACAGCCCAAGCCAAAAACATTCAGTACTTC
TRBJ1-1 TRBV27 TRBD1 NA CASSPSPPPGGTEAFF TGTGCCAGCAGTCCGTCCCCTCCCCCAGGGGGCACTGAAGCTTTCTTT
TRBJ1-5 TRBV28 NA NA CASSPLVDSSNQPQHF TGTGCCAGCAGCCCGCTCGTTGACAGCAGCAATCAGCCCCAGCATTTT
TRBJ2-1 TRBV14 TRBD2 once CASSQLSGSGGNEQFF TGTGCCAGCAGCCAACTTAGCGGGAGTGGTGGCAATGAGCAGTTCTTC
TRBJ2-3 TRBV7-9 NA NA CASSSAGVRHRYAYF TGTGCCAGCAGCTCGGCAGGGGTTCGGCACAGATACGCGTATTTT
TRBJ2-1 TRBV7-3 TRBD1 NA CASRFDRGSYNEQFF TGTGCCAGCAGGTTCGACAGGGGGTCCTACAATGAGCAGTTCTTC
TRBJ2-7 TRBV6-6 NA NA CASSYQGHIYEQYF TGTGCCAGCAGTTACCAGGGACACATCTACGAGCAGTACTTC
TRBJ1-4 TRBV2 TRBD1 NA CASTKDRGGEKLFF TGTGCCAGCACCAAGGACAGGGGGGGTGAAAAACTGTTTTTT
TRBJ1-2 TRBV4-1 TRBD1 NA CASRRTGDRQLANYGYTF TGCGCCAGCAGACGCACCGGGGACAGACAGTTAGCTAACTATGGCTACACCTTC
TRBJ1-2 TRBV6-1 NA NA CASSEYHSGTSSYGYTF TGTGCCAGCAGTGAATACCACTCCGGGACATCCTCCTATGGCTACACCTTC
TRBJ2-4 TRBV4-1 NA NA CASSQTVGNIQYF TGCGCCAGCAGCCAAACCGTCGGGAACATTCAGTACTTC
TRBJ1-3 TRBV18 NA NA CASSLTQAGNTIYF TGTGCCAGCTCACTTACGCAGGCTGGAAACACCATATATTTT
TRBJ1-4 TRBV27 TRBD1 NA CASSLVGQGSGEKLFF TGTGCCAGCAGTTTAGTGGGACAGGGCTCAGGAGAAAAACTGTTTTTT
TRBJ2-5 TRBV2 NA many CASNLQGARGETQYF TGTGCCAGCAATCTCCAGGGGGCGCGGGGGGAGACCCAGTACTTC
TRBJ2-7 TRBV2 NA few CASQLSSYEQYF TGTGCCAGCCAACTGAGCTCCTACGAGCAGTACTTC
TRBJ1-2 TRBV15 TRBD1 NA CATSKTGGSILDYGYTF TGTGCCACCAGCAAAACAGGGGGCTCAATTCTAGACTATGGCTACACCTTC
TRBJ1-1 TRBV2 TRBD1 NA CASSTDRGSEAFF TGTGCCAGCAGTACTGACAGGGGGTCTGAAGCTTTCTTT
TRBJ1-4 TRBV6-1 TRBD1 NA CASMGRGQGYEKLFF TGTGCCAGCATGGGACGGGGACAGGGGTATGAAAAACTGTTTTTT
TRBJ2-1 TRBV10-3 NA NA CAISGRGRESGDEQFF TGTGCCATCAGTGGCCGGGGGCGGGAGTCGGGCGATGAGCAGTTCTTC
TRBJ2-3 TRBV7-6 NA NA CASSLERGDTQYF TGTGCCAGCAGCCTAGAAAGGGGGGATACGCAGTATTTT
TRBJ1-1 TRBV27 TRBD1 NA CASSFQGGNTEAFF TGTGCCAGCAGTTTTCAGGGGGGGAACACTGAAGCTTTCTTT
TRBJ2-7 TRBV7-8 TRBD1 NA CASSRQGASHEQYF TGTGCCAGCAGCCGACAGGGGGCGAGCCACGAGCAGTACTTC
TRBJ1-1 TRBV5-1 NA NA CASSLGGGGRNTEAFF TGCGCCAGCAGCTTGGGTGGCGGGGGGAGGAACACTGAAGCTTTCTTT
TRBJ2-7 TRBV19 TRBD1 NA CASTKTGGREQYF TGTGCCAGTACCAAGACAGGGGGAAGGGAGCAGTACTTC
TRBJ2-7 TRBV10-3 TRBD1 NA CAISGSQGLAQGEQYF TGTGCCATCAGTGGTTCACAGGGGCTAGCACAGGGCGAGCAGTACTTC
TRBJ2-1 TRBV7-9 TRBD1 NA CASSSSTGEDYNEQFF TGTGCCAGCAGCTCCTCGACAGGGGAGGACTACAATGAGCAGTTCTTC
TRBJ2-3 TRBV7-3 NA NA CASSLTPTSLTDTQYF TGTGCCAGCAGCTTAACCCCGACTAGTCTGACAGATACGCAGTATTTT
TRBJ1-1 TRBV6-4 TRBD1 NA CASREPRDSPAFF TGTGCCAGCAGGGAACCTCGGGACAGCCCGGCTTTCTTT
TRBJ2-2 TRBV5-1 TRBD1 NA CASSRDRGNTGELFF TGCGCCAGCAGCCGGGACAGGGGGAACACCGGGGAGCTGTTTTTT
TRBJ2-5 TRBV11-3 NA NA CASSQGVTQYF TGTGCCAGCAGCCAGGGTGTGACCCAGTACTTC
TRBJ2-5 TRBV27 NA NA CASSFRDFQETQYF TGTGCCAGCAGTTTTCGGGACTTCCAAGAGACCCAGTACTTC